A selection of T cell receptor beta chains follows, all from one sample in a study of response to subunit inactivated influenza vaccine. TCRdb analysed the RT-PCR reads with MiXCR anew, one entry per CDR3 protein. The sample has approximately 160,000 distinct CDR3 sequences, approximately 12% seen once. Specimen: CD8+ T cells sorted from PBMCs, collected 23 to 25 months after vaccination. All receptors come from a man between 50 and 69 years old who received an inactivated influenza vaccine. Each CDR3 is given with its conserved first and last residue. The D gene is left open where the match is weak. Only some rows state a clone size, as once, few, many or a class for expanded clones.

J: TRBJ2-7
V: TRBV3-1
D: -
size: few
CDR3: CASSGGSIYYEQYF
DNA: TGTGCCAGCAGTGGGGGGAGTATCTACTACGAGCAGTACTTC

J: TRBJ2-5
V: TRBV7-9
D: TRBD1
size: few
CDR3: CASSSGTGLWETQYF
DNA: TGTGCCAGCAGCTCAGGGACAGGGTTATGGGAGACCCAGTACTTC

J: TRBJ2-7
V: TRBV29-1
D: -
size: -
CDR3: CSVELLGDSEPYEQYF
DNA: TGCAGCGTTGAGCTCTTAGGTGACAGCGAACCCTACGAGCAGTACTTC

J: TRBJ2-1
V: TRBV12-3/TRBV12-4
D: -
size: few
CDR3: CASSFGSGPYNEQFF
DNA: TGTGCCAGCAGTTTTGGTAGCGGACCCTACAATGAGCAGTTCTTC

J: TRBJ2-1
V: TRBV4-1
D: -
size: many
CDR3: CASSQAPLQGDEQFF
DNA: TGCGCCAGCAGCCAAGCCCCTCTGCAAGGGGATGAGCAGTTCTTC

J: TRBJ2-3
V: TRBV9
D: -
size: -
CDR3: CASSGRGGDTDTQYF
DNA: TGTGCCAGCAGCGGCCGCGGGGGCGACACAGATACGCAGTATTTT

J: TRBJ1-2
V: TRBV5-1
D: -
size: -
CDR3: CASSPSVAQNYGYTF
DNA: TGCGCCAGCAGCCCTTCGGTCGCGCAGAACTATGGCTACACCTTC

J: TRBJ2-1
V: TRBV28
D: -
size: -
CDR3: CASRAGPYNEQFF
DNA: TGTGCCAGCAGGGCGGGTCCATACAATGAGCAGTTCTTC

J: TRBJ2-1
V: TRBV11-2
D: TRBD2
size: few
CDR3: CASSPPGVAGYNEQFF
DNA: TGTGCCAGCAGCCCCCCGGGAGTAGCGGGTTACAATGAGCAGTTCTTC

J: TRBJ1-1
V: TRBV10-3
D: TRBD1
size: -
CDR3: CATGETGGTNTEAFF
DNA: TGTGCCACCGGGGAAACAGGGGGAACGAACACTGAAGCTTTCTTT

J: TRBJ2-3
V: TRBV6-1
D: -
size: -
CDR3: CASRPSFGPADTQYF
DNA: TGTGCCAGCAGACCCTCCTTTGGACCCGCAGATACGCAGTATTTT

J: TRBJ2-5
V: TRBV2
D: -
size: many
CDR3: CASAELLTQETQYF
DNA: TGTGCCAGCGCCGAGTTACTAACCCAAGAGACCCAGTACTTC

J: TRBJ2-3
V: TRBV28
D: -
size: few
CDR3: CASSLYPPSLVPGSTDTQYF
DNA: TGTGCCAGCAGTTTATACCCTCCCTCACTAGTCCCCGGGAGCACAGATACGCAGTATTTT

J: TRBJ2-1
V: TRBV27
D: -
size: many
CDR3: CASSADSYNEQFF
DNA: TGTGCCAGCAGTGCTGACTCCTACAATGAGCAGTTCTTC

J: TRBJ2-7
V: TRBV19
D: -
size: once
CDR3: CASSMGLIYEQYF
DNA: TGTGCCAGTAGTATGGGTTTAATCTACGAGCAGTACTTC

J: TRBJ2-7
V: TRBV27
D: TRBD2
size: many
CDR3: CASSFSGSYYEQYF
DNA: TGTGCCAGCAGTTTTAGCGGGAGCTACTACGAGCAGTACTTC

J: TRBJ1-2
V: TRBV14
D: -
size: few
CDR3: CASSHYDPDGYTF
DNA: TGTGCCAGCAGCCATTATGACCCGGACGGATACACCTTC

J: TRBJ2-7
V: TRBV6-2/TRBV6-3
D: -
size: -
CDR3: CASSYSSGTEKSKQYF
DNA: TGTGCCAGCAGTTACTCGAGCGGGACAGAGAAAAGTAAGCAGTACTTC

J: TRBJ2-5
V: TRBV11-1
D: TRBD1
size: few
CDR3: CASSPDLRTGGGYETQYF
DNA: TGTGCCAGCAGCCCCGATTTGAGGACAGGGGGCGGTTATGAGACCCAGTACTTC

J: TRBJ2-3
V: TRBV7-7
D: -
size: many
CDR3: CASSFGQTDTQYF
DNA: TGTGCTAGCAGCTTCGGCCAAACAGATACGCAGTATTTT

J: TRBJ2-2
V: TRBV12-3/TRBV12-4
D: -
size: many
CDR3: CASSLYPPSANTGELFF
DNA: TGTGCCAGCAGTTTATATCCCCCTAGCGCGAACACCGGGGAGCTGTTTTTT

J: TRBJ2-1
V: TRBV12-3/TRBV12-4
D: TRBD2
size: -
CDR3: CASSSGLAGGLSYNEQFF
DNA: TGTGCCAGCAGTTCGGGACTAGCGGGGGGCCTCTCCTACAATGAGCAGTTCTTC

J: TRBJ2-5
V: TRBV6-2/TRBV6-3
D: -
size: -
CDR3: CASSYPDSAVQETQYF
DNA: TGTGCCAGCAGTTACCCGGACTCAGCGGTACAAGAGACCCAGTACTTC

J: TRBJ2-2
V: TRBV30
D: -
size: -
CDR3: CAWSGGQNTGELFF
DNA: TGTGCCTGGAGTGGGGGACAGAACACCGGGGAGCTGTTTTTT

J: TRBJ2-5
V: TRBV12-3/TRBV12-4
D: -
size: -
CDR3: CASSFIRGAETQYF
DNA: TGTGCCAGCAGTTTTATACGGGGGGCGGAGACCCAGTACTTC

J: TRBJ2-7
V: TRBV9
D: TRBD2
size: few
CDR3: CASSVTAGAYEQYF
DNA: TGTGCCAGCAGCGTAACAGCGGGAGCCTACGAGCAGTACTTC

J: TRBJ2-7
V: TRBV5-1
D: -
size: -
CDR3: CASSLAQATGSYEQYF
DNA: TGCGCCAGCAGCTTGGCACAGGCCACTGGCTCCTACGAGCAGTACTTC

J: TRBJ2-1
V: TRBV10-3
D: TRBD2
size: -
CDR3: CAISEFRGGGADNEQFF
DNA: TGTGCCATCAGTGAGTTTCGGGGCGGGGGGGCTGACAATGAGCAGTTCTTC